Sequencing of this T cell receptor beta chain was carried out in a study of T cells in Graves' hyperthyroidism and ophthalmopathy. Researchers amplified the TCR beta CDR3 regions from RNA transcripts. Using the HTBI primer set, a first-round RT-PCR was run on the TCR CDR3. TCRdb analysed the multiplex PCR reads with MiXCR anew, one entry per CDR3 protein. The top ten hold about 7.7% of the sample, which has hundreds of thousands of distinct CDR3 sequences, 15% to 18% seen once. Germline CDR1 and CDR2: SGHTA and FQGTGA. This CDR3 is built from 13 residues. Deletions cut 2 bases from V and 3 bases from J, with 7 bases between. Many counts were recorded for this clonotype.

The sequenced sample was blood. The sequence derives from a woman between 18 and 29 years old with Graves' hyperthyroidism. J is TRBJ1-1 and V is TRBV7-3, with D unresolved. For the CDR3, the DNA is TGTGCCAGCAGCTTACACTCGGACACTGAAGCTTTCTTT. Encoded protein: CASSLHSDTEAFF.